This T cell receptor beta chain was sequenced for a study of blood T cell repertoires in COVID-19. The overall study: Whether acute or convalescent, the COVID-19 samples came from the United States, Italy and Spain. From T cells, B-cell-depleted T cells, or PBMCs came the material, which was cDNA or gDNA.

As processed by the authors: Estimates of nucleated cell counts were drawn from the amplification of reference gene primers. The method was immunoSEQ multiplex PCR; TCRdb's version includes in-frame clones alone and lacks a portion of them. The V and J calls and clone size are taken from that table; D and trimming were inferred from the DNA. Among 70,000 to 90,000 clones listed, around four fifths were seen once. CDR3 length equals 12 residues. The germline V gene has CDR1 GTSNPN and CDR2 SVGIG (reference sequence). Trimming stripped 2 bases from V and 3 bases from J, with 8 bases between. The sequenced sample consisted of peripheral blood. This chain links TRBV30 with TRBJ2-7; no clear D gene. This sequence originates from a woman of 80 years or more with acute or convalescent COVID-19. The CDR3 DNA reads as TGTGCCTGGAGTTTCGTAGACTACGAGCAGTACTTC. Its translation is CAWSFVDYEQYF.